This T cell receptor (beta chain) was observed in a study of blood T cells in healthy people across ages. Regarding the study as a whole: Among T cells, TCR beta diversity per million cells dropped roughly linearly as age rose.

The authors ran a second PCR of 7 to 11 cycles using a sample-barcoded 5' primer and a J-beta primer mix. TCRdb re-called the 5' RACE reads with MiXCR, one entry per CDR3 protein. The sample consists of over a million distinct CDR3 sequences, 35% to 55% of them appearing once. The length of the CDR3 is 15 residues. The germline gives CDR1 SGHAT, CDR2 FQNNGV. The junction had 12 bases not matched to a gene; V was cut back by 7 bases and J by 12 bases. Points on this clonotype: The antigen is not known.

The receptor was derived from a woman in her sixties or seventies in good health. This rearrangement joins TRBV11-2 to TRBJ2-1; 13 bases are a match to TRBD2. Source material: blood. This CDR3 is CASTSGVLAGGPQFF. The CDR3 DNA reads TGTGCCAGCACCTCTGGGGTACTAGCGGGAGGGCCGCAGTTCTTC.